One and the same sample provided the 28 T cell receptor beta chains below, sequenced in a study of response to subunit inactivated influenza vaccine. A single record per CDR3 protein comes from TCRdb applying MiXCR to the RT-PCR reads. The table lists roughly 630,000 distinct CDR3 sequences, about 15% of them singletons, with about 7.6% in the top ten. This sample comprised PBMCs from blood, obtained roughly 15 days before vaccination. Every receptor here comes from a man over 45 who received an inactivated influenza vaccine.

The chain combines TRBV9 with TRBJ1-1; D ambiguous. This CDR3 is 12 amino acids long. Germline V gene lookup returns CDR1 SGDLS and CDR2 YYNGEE. Trimming left V 3 bases short and J 7 bases short, with 10 bases between. DNA for the CDR3: TGTGCCAGCAGCGCCGATTTGGTTGAAGCTTTCTTT. Its protein product is CASSADLVEAFF.

This sequence joins TRBV9 and TRBJ2-2; TRBD1 matches 9 bases. Germline loops: CDR1 SGDLS, CDR2 YYNGEE. V gave up 4 bases and J gave up 5 bases; unmatched junction bases: 6. CDR3 length: 15 residues. The CDR3, as DNA: TGTGCCAGCAGCCCGAGGGACAGGGAAACCGGGGAGCTGTTTTTT. Its protein product is CASSPRDRETGELFF.

This clonotype was seen only a few times. J is TRBJ2-5 and V is TRBV24-1, with 9 bases lining up with TRBD1. The V and J ends lost 3 bases and 5 bases, in that order; junction bases with no gene match: 9. This CDR3 has 16 residues. Germline CDR1 is KGHDR and CDR2 is SFDVKD. The CDR3 region has the DNA TGTGCCACCAGTGATACAGGACAGGGGATGGGCGAGACCCAGTACTTC. It yields the protein CATSDTGQGMGETQYF.

Only a few counts were recorded for this clonotype. The chain employs TRBV6-2 or TRBV6-3 and TRBJ1-5, with 7 bases that match TRBD1. Unmatched junction bases numbered 9, after V lost 2 bases and J lost 5 bases. This CDR3 region has 16 residues. The V gene's germline CDR1 is MNHEY and CDR2 SVGEGT. The CDR3 nucleotides are TGTGCCAGCAGTTACGATGAGGGGGCCGGCCATCAGCCCCAGCATTTT. This encodes CASSYDEGAGHQPQHF.

The table lists this clonotype with many counts. This rearrangement joins TRBV5-1 to TRBJ1-1; TRBD1 is a possible D gene (5 bases). The CDR3 has 14 residues. V was shortened by 3 bases and J by 3 bases, with 12 bases between the two germline ends. Germline V gene sequence: CDR1 SGHRS, CDR2 YFSETQ. CDR3 residues: CASSWDGGDTEAFF. The DNA for the CDR3 is TGCGCCAGCAGCTGGGACGGGGGTGACACTGAAGCTTTCTTT.

This clonotype was counted a few times. The rearrangement uses TRBV27 and TRBJ2-7; TRBD2 agrees at 8 bases. V gave up 6 bases and J gave up 4 bases; unmatched junction bases: 11. The CDR3 has 15 amino acids. Germline lookup yields CDR1 MNHEY and CDR2 SMNVEV (reference sequence). CDR3 sequence: CASRQGPGGGYEQYF. In DNA, the CDR3 is TGTGCCAGCAGACAAGGGCCGGGAGGGGGGTACGAGCAGTACTTC.

The chain carries TRBV6-1 and TRBJ2-1; D perhaps matches TRBD2 (5 bases). The germline V gene encodes CDR1 MNHNS and CDR2 SASEGT. V lost 5 bases, J lost 4 bases, and 21 bases lay in between. This CDR3 is 17 amino acids long. CDR3 protein: CASSRPARLGAYNEQFF. The CDR3 DNA is TGTGCCAGCAGTCGCCCAGCGCGCCTGGGAGCATACAATGAGCAGTTCTTC.

This clonotype was counted between two and nine times. The J gene is TRBJ2-3, the V gene TRBV5-1; 9 nucleotides match TRBD2. CDR1 SGHRS and CDR2 YFSETQ come from the germline V gene. This CDR3 spans 15 amino acids. The ends lost 4 bases at V and 4 bases at J; junction bases unmatched: 7. CDR3 sequence (DNA): TGCGCCAGCAGCCCCCGGACTAGCGAAGCAGATACGCAGTATTTT. Residues: CASSPRTSEADTQYF.

The CDR3 region has the DNA TGCGCCAGCAGCCAAGATGCAGCGGGGGGCTACAATGAGCAGTTCTTC. Encoded protein: CASSQDAAGGYNEQFF. This chain joins TRBV4-3 and TRBJ2-1; 9 bases align to TRBD2. The CDR3 has 16 residues. CDR1 is LGHNA, CDR2 YSLEER, per germline. V shed 0 bases, J shed 3 bases, and the junction held 3 bases outside the gene matches.

This clonotype occurred a few times. The chain couples TRBV10-3 to TRBJ2-2; D is undetermined. Germline CDR1 ENHRY, CDR2 SYGVKD. The CDR3 runs 12 residues. Deletions cut 7 bases from V and 1 base from J, with 4 bases between. This CDR3 is CAIIQNTGELFF. CDR3 coding DNA: TGTGCCATCATTCAGAACACCGGGGAGCTGTTTTTT.

This clonotype showed up just a few times. The chain employs TRBV5-1 and TRBJ2-1, with D hard to call. With 3 bases removed from V and 1 base from J, the gap between germline ends came to 11 bases. The CDR3 totals 15 residues. In germline, CDR1 is SGHRS, CDR2 YFSETQ. The CDR3 DNA is TGCGCCAGCAGCTCCGAGACACCTTCCTACAATGAGCAGTTCTTC. Amino acids: CASSSETPSYNEQFF.

This chain connects TRBV5-1 to TRBJ2-7; TRBD2 matches 10 bases. The CDR3 is 14 residues long. V was clipped by 6 bases and J by 2 bases; unmatched bases: 5. Germline CDR1 reads SGHRS; CDR2 reads YFSETQ. As DNA, the CDR3 is TGCGCCAGCAAAAGGACTAGCGGTGCCTACGAGCAGTACTTC. It specifies CASKRTSGAYEQYF. Complete variable domain (other parts from reference TRBV5-1 and TRBJ2-7): KAGVTQTPRYLIKTRGQQVTLSCSPISGHRSVSWYQQTPGQGLQFLFEYFSETQRNKGNFPGRFSGRQFSNSRSEMNVSTLELGDSALYLCASKRTSGAYEQYFGPGTRLTVT.

This chain connects TRBV20-1 to TRBJ2-3, with a tentative D call TRBD2 (6 bases). The CDR3 runs 14 residues. Trimming cost V 5 bases and J 4 bases, with 16 bases left between them. The germline gives CDR1 DFQATT, CDR2 SNEGSKA (reference sequence). The CDR3 DNA is TGCAGTGCTCGTCCGGCGGGGTCTGCAGATACGCAGTATTTT. As protein: CSARPAGSADTQYF.

This clonotype has only a few counts. The chain is built from TRBV2 and TRBJ2-5, with TRBD1 identical over 9 bases. The CDR3 length is 15 residues. Losses at the gene ends were 2 bases for V and 4 bases for J; bases not matched to a gene: 5. Germline V lookup: CDR1 SNHLY, CDR2 FYNNEI. CDR3 sequence reads: CASSEISQGAETQYF. CDR3 DNA sequence: TGTGCCAGCAGTGAAATATCACAGGGGGCAGAGACCCAGTACTTC. The full variable domain, with the rest looked up from reference TRBV2 and TRBJ2-5, is EPEVTQTPSHQVTQMGQEVILRCVPISNHLYFYWYRQILGQKVEFLVSFYNNEISEKSEIFDDQFSVERPDGSNFTLKIRSTKLEDSAMYFCASSEISQGAETQYFGPGTRLLVL.

On this clonotype: One end of the junction is discordant with germline, which a read error may explain. This rearrangement joins TRBV19 to TRBJ2-1; the D gene is possibly TRBD1 (5 bases). The CDR3 is made up of 13 amino acids. CDR1 is LNHDA and CDR2 is SQIVND in the germline V gene (reference sequence). The CDR3 DNA follows: TGTGTCAGTAGTATGACAGAATACAATGAGCAGTTCTTC. Encoded protein: CVSSMTEYNEQFF.

The chain links TRBV20-1 to TRBJ1-5, with D unclear. The V and J ends lost 1 base and 1 base respectively, with 8 bases between them. The length of the CDR3 is 14 residues. CDR1 and CDR2 (germline): DFQATT, SNEGSKA (reference sequence). CDR3 sequence (DNA): TGCAGTGCTAGAGCCCCCCTAAGCAATCAGCCCCAGCATTTT. Translation: CSARAPLSNQPQHF.

This chain connects TRBV18 to TRBJ2-2, with D perhaps given as TRBD1 or TRBD2 (5 bases each). This CDR3 region has 16 residues. Trimming removed 3 bases from V and 6 bases from J, with 17 bases in between. CDR1 is KGHSH and CDR2 is LQKENI in the germline V gene. The CDR3 nucleotides read TGTGCCAGCTCACCGTGGGGGACCCCCACACCCGGGGAGCTGTTTTTT. This codes for CASSPWGTPTPGELFF.

This clonotype appeared a few times. The chain combines TRBV20-1 with TRBJ2-7; 9 positions agree with TRBD1. V dropped 4 bases and J dropped 7; count of bases not matched to a gene: 8. CDR3 length: 13 amino acids. Germline CDR1 and CDR2: DFQATT and SNEGSKA (reference sequence). CDR3 amino acids: CSANRQGVGEQYF. CDR3 sequence (DNA): TGCAGTGCTAACCGACAGGGGGTGGGGGAGCAGTACTTC.

This clonotype was detected only a few times. This chain connects TRBV7-8 to TRBJ2-1; 15 bases are a match to TRBD2. The CDR3 has 19 residues. J was trimmed by 4 bases and V by 5 bases; bases with no gene match: 12. Germline CDR1 SGHVS, CDR2 FQNEAQ. The CDR3: CASSPRRTSGRARYNEQFF. CDR3 nucleotides: TGTGCCAGCAGCCCAAGGAGGACTAGCGGGAGGGCCAGATACAATGAGCAGTTCTTC.

The rearrangement uses TRBV5-1 and TRBJ2-1; 13 positions agree with TRBD2. CDR3 length equals 16 residues. CDR1 and CDR2 (germline): SGHRS, YFSETQ. V shed 0 bases and J 7 bases; nucleotides not matched to a gene: 4. The CDR3 region is CASSLDTSGRVNEQFF. CDR3 bases: TGCGCCAGCAGCTTGGATACTAGCGGGAGGGTGAATGAGCAGTTCTTC.

This rearrangement joins TRBV11-1 to TRBJ1-2; D unclear. The germline V gene has CDR1 SGHAT and CDR2 FQDESV (reference sequence). The CDR3 is 14 residues long. Trimming cost V 5 bases and J 7 bases, with 17 bases left between them. The CDR3 reads CASSDVSVAGGYTF. CDR3 DNA sequence: TGTGCCAGCAGCGACGTCTCGGTAGCAGGTGGCTACACCTTC.

Points on this clonotype: Germline is not matched at one junction end, which may reflect a read error. The J gene is TRBJ2-1, the V gene TRBV11-2, with no clear D. In germline, CDR1 is SGHAT, CDR2 FQNNGV. The CDR3 has 15 amino acids. CDR3 in DNA: TGTGCCAGCACCCTCGGCCCTGGCTCCCACAATGAGCAGTTCTTC. This codes for CASTLGPGSHNEQFF.

In its sample, this clonotype was seen a few times. The chain joins TRBV3-1 to TRBJ1-3, with D tentatively TRBD1 (5 bases). Germline assignment: CDR1 LGHDT and CDR2 YNNKEL (reference sequence). The CDR3 totals 17 residues. V was clipped by 5 bases and J by 0 bases, with 17 bases between them. The CDR3 coding sequence is TGTGCCAGCAGCGAAGGTCAGGGACTGGTCTCTGGAAACACCATATATTTT. Protein: CASSEGQGLVSGNTIYF.

This clonotype showed up just a few times. This sequence joins TRBV12-3 or TRBV12-4 and TRBJ1-1, with unresolved D. V was clipped by 3 bases and J by 1 base, with 9 bases between them. The CDR3 totals 14 residues. CDR3 loop: CASSFSGKNTEAFF. CDR3 nucleotides: TGTGCCAGCAGTTTCTCCGGAAAGAACACTGAAGCTTTCTTT.

V usage is TRBV29-1 and J usage is TRBJ2-7; no firm D call. V was clipped by 0 bases and J by 6 bases, with 9 bases between them. Germline V lookup: CDR1 SQVTM, CDR2 ANQGSEA. CDR3 length: 12 residues. The CDR3 here is CSVEEDGREQYF. For the CDR3, the DNA is TGCAGCGTTGAAGAGGACGGACGCGAGCAGTACTTC.

The sample holds a few counts of this clonotype. This sequence joins TRBV12-3 or TRBV12-4 and TRBJ1-1, with a possible D match to TRBD1 (6 bases). With 2 bases removed from V and 7 bases from J, the gap between germline ends came to 11 bases. This CDR3 comprises 13 residues. CDR3 sequence reads: CASSLSGAFEAFF. In nucleotides, the CDR3 is TGTGCCAGCAGTTTATCGGGGGCCTTTGAAGCTTTCTTT.

The chain is built from TRBV5-6 and TRBJ1-1; D is ambiguous. Trimming took 2 bases from V and 1 from J, leaving 12 bases between them. CDR1 and CDR2 (germline): SGHDT, YYEEEE. This CDR3 is 15 amino acids long. Here the CDR3 DNA reads TGTGCCAGCAGCTTTCGTTCAGGAGAGAACACTGAAGCTTTCTTT. This encodes CASSFRSGENTEAFF.

This clonotype showed up many times. This chain connects TRBV5-5 to TRBJ2-7; TRBD2 matches at 13 bases. From germline, CDR1 is SGHKS and CDR2 YYEKEE (reference sequence). J was trimmed by 6 bases and V by 4 bases; bases with no gene match: 4. The CDR3 runs to 14 residues. The CDR3 spells CASSLGLAGVEQYF. CDR3 bases: TGTGCCAGCAGCCTAGGACTAGCGGGGGTCGAGCAGTACTTC.